The 20 T cell receptor beta chains reported below all come from one sample, sequenced in a study of shared T cell receptors in the human thymus. Data came from immunoSEQ multiplex PCR; TCRdb stores just in-frame clones and leaves some out. This sample has under 700,000 clones, with about 80% found just once. The sample was also linked to a second study, of human thymus T cells.

Material: thymocytes. All receptors come from a boy under three years old with a congenital heart defect.

CDR3 region: CASSLTGPEAFF. The CDR3 bases are TGTGCCAGCAGCTTAACAGGCCCAGAAGCTTTCTTT. This chain joins TRBV7-2 and TRBJ1-1; the D gene is possibly TRBD1 (5 bases). With 2 bases removed from V and 8 bases from J, the gap between germline ends came to 9 bases. The CDR3 has 12 residues. Germline V CDR1 and CDR2: SGHTA, FQGNSA.

This clone showed up just a few times. The chain combines TRBV27 with TRBJ2-3, with TRBD2 as a possible D gene (6 bases). The CDR3 length is 15 residues. V was clipped by 4 bases and J by 2 bases, with 13 bases between them. Germline V gene data show CDR1 as MNHEY and CDR2 as SMNVEV (reference sequence). CDR3 in amino acids: CASSSPGLNTDTQYF. The CDR3 DNA follows: TGTGCCAGCAGTTCCCCGGGACTCAACACAGATACGCAGTATTTT.

The chain is built from TRBV14 and TRBJ2-1, with D perhaps TRBD2 (5 bases). Germline V CDR1 and CDR2: SGHDN, FVKESK. Trimming took off 0 bases at V and 7 bases at J, with 10 bases between the two ends. The CDR3 has 14 residues. The CDR3 DNA sequence: TGTGCCAGCAGCCAAGATAGGGAGCGTAATGAGCAGTTCTTC. Translation gives CASSQDRERNEQFF.

This sequence joins TRBV28 and TRBJ1-1; TRBD1 matches 7 bases. The germline gives CDR1 MDHEN, CDR2 SYDVKM. J was trimmed by 9 bases and V by 6 bases; bases with no gene match: 4. The CDR3 extends over 11 amino acids. The CDR3 loop reads CASSATGKAFF. The CDR3 DNA reads TGTGCCAGCAGCGCGACAGGGAAAGCTTTCTTT.

The rearrangement links TRBV4-2 to TRBJ2-2; the match to TRBD2 covers 8 bases. V trimming: 1 base; J trimming: 7 bases; junction bases outside the gene matches: 14. This CDR3 is built from 18 residues. Per germline, CDR1 LGHNA and CDR2 YNFKEQ. The CDR3 coding sequence is TGTGCCAGCAGCCAAGGCCGTCGGGAGCGGGAGTCTGACGGGGAGCTGTTTTTT. Encoded protein: CASSQGRRERESDGELFF.

This sequence joins TRBV6-6 and TRBJ1-5; D gene ambiguous. The CDR3 length is 16 residues. Trimming took off 4 bases at V and 3 bases at J, with 16 bases between the two ends. Germline CDR1 reads MNHNY; CDR2 reads SVGAGI (reference sequence). CDR3 in amino acids: CASSLVPRSPNQPQHF. Here the CDR3 DNA reads TGTGCCAGCAGTTTGGTCCCCCGGAGCCCCAATCAGCCCCAGCATTTT.

In this sample, this clone turned up once. The chain employs TRBV27 and TRBJ2-4, with 10 bases that match TRBD1. The germline V gene has CDR1 MNHEY and CDR2 SMNVEV (reference sequence). The length of the CDR3 is 18 residues. V trimming: 0 bases; J trimming: 1 base; junction bases outside the gene matches: 6. CDR3 residues: CASSLSGTGEKAKNIQYF. CDR3 DNA: TGTGCCAGCAGTTTATCTGGGACAGGGGAAAAGGCCAAAAACATTCAGTACTTC.

The V gene is TRBV28, the J gene TRBJ1-5, with 7 bases fitting TRBD1. V was pared by 2 bases and J by 5 bases, with 15 bases of the junction left unmatched. Germline V lookup: CDR1 MDHEN, CDR2 SYDVKM. This CDR3 contains 18 residues. The chain's CDR3 is CASSLRTPYRGRDQPQHF. The DNA for the CDR3 is TGTGCCAGCAGTTTAAGGACCCCCTACAGGGGTCGGGATCAGCCCCAGCATTTT.

This rearrangement joins TRBV25-1 to TRBJ2-7; TRBD1 might be the D (6 bases). The CDR3 is 15 amino acids. The V gene's germline CDR1 is MGHDK and CDR2 SYGVNS. V was shortened by 1 base and J by 5 bases, with 15 bases between the two germline ends. Here the CDR3 reads CASSELGRGKNEQYF. CDR3 nucleotides: TGTGCCAGCAGTGAATTAGGCAGGGGAAAGAACGAGCAGTACTTC.

The chain links TRBV7-9 to TRBJ2-7, with unresolved D. Germline CDR1 is SEHNR and CDR2 is FQNEAQ (reference sequence). CDR3 length: 12 residues. V lost 0 bases and J lost 5, with 5 bases in between. CDR3 region: CASSLAIDEQYF. The CDR3, as DNA: TGTGCCAGCAGCTTAGCGATAGACGAGCAGTACTTC.

The V call is TRBV10-2, the J call TRBJ1-1, with TRBD1 as a possible D gene (6 bases). This CDR3 region has 11 residues. With 2 bases removed from V and 10 bases from J, the gap between germline ends came to 8 bases. From germline, CDR1 is WSHSY and CDR2 SAAADI. The chain's CDR3 is CASSEAGAAFF. CDR3 sequence (DNA): TGCGCCAGCAGTGAGGCGGGGGCAGCTTTCTTT.

This chain joins TRBV29-1 and TRBJ2-1; D possibly corresponds to TRBD2 (5 bases). The germline V gene has CDR1 SQVTM and CDR2 ANQGSEA. This CDR3 comprises 16 residues. V shed 4 bases and J shed 3 bases, with 19 bases lying between them. The CDR3 sequence: CSVASRDEGNYNEQFF. CDR3 DNA: TGCAGCGTTGCCAGCCGAGACGAGGGAAACTACAATGAGCAGTTCTTC.

The rearrangement joins TRBV6-1 to TRBJ1-5; no clear D gene. V was shortened by 2 bases and J by 4 bases, with 18 bases between the two germline ends. This CDR3 region has 17 residues. Germline V lookup: CDR1 MNHNS, CDR2 SASEGT. CDR3: CASSETRRAEGNQPQHF. The CDR3 nucleotides are TGTGCCAGCAGTGAAACCCGGCGGGCAGAAGGAAATCAGCCCCAGCATTTT.

This CDR3 reads CASSPRVGTGELFF. The CDR3 DNA follows: TGTGCCAGCAGCCCTAGAGTAGGCACCGGGGAGCTGTTTTTT. The chain couples TRBV14 to TRBJ2-2, with D unresolved. V was trimmed by 4 bases and J by 4 bases, leaving 10 bases between them. This CDR3 region has 14 residues. Germline CDR1 is SGHDN and CDR2 is FVKESK.

The J gene is TRBJ2-3, the V gene TRBV19, with 9 bases that match TRBD2. The germline V gene encodes CDR1 LNHDA and CDR2 SQIVND (reference sequence). Trimming took 5 bases from V and 1 from J; bases not matched to a gene: 13. This CDR3 contains 18 residues. For the CDR3, the DNA is TGTGCCAGTAGTGGGGTAGCGGGGGTCGGGTTTGGCACAGATACGCAGTATTTT. Translation: CASSGVAGVGFGTDTQYF.

This chain connects TRBV5-8 to TRBJ2-1; perhaps TRBD2 as D (5 bases). The CDR3 has 15 residues. V dropped 4 bases and J dropped 10 bases, with 21 bases sitting between them. The V gene's germline CDR1 is SGHTS and CDR2 YDEGEE. The CDR3 protein is CASSKEGVVRGEQFF. The DNA for the CDR3 is TGTGCCAGCAGCAAAGAAGGAGTGGTCCGAGGGGAGCAGTTCTTC.

The rearrangement links TRBV15 to TRBJ2-1; D perhaps matches TRBD1 (6 bases). This CDR3 spans 17 amino acids. The V and J ends lost 3 bases and 5 bases respectively, with 20 bases between them. Germline CDR1 is LNHNV and CDR2 is YYDKDF (reference sequence). CDR3 loop: CATSRAPGTLSNNEQFF. In DNA, the CDR3 is TGTGCCACCAGCAGGGCCCCCGGGACATTGTCCAACAATGAGCAGTTCTTC.

The chain employs TRBV7-9 and TRBJ2-5, with D maybe TRBD1 (5 bases). The CDR3 runs 14 residues. The germline V gene encodes CDR1 SEHNR and CDR2 FQNEAQ (reference sequence). Trimming shortened V by 11 bases and J by 2 bases, and 18 bases separated the two germline ends. CDR3 in amino acids: CAYQGPRGQETQYF. CDR3 nucleotides: TGTGCCTATCAGGGCCCCCGAGGACAAGAGACCCAGTACTTC.

This clone was detected once. This rearrangement joins TRBV27 to TRBJ1-5; possible D gene TRBD1, 6 bases. Per germline, CDR1 MNHEY and CDR2 SMNVEV (reference sequence). The CDR3 spans 16 residues. The V gene lost 4 bases and the J gene lost 5 bases, with 18 bases spanning the gap. The CDR3 DNA reads as TGTGCCAGCAGTTCCACTCCGGACAGAGCCGATCAGCCCCAGCATTTT. Its translation: CASSSTPDRADQPQHF.

The chain combines TRBV9 with TRBJ2-4; 7 bases are shared with TRBD2. With V trimmed by 0 bases and J by 2 bases, 2 bases remained unmatched. Looked up from germline, CDR1 is SGDLS and CDR2 is YYNGEE. CDR3 length: 15 amino acids. CDR3 sequence reads: CASSVGGGTKNIQYF. In DNA form, the CDR3 reads TGTGCCAGCAGCGTAGGGGGAGGGACCAAAAACATTCAGTACTTC.